Below are 28 T cell receptor beta chains sequenced from a single sample in a study of blood T cell repertoires in COVID-19. Libraries were prepared by immunoSEQ multiplex PCR; TCRdb keeps only in-frame clonotypes and omits some of them. The profile covers 200,000 to 250,000 clones, with 88% appearing a single time and 2.6% taken by the ten largest. The source material was PBMCs or T cells enriched from blood (not recorded which). The receptor source for this set is a woman aged 25 to 39 who had recovered from COVID-19.

Only a few counts were recorded for this clone. The same CDR3 is also encoded by other DNA sequences in this sample. The rearrangement links TRBV6-5 to TRBJ1-5; D remains ambiguous. CDR1 and CDR2 from the germline V gene are MNHEY and SVGAGI. This CDR3 has 13 residues. The germline V and J ends were trimmed by 0 bases and 5 bases, with 5 bases remaining between them. The CDR3 DNA reads as TGTGCCAGCAGTTACTCCTTAGATCAGCCCCAGCATTTT. Protein product: CASSYSLDQPQHF.

This chain joins TRBV11-2 and TRBJ2-7; TRBD1 matches at 7 bases. This CDR3 comprises 14 residues. Germline V gene sequence: CDR1 SGHAT, CDR2 FQNNGV. The junction had 3 bases not matched to a gene; V was cut back by 1 base and J by 3 bases. The CDR3 loop is CASSLGQGIYEQYF. CDR3 nucleotide sequence: TGTGCCAGCAGCTTAGGACAGGGAATCTACGAGCAGTACTTC. Based on the CDR3 plus reference TRBV11-2 and TRBJ2-7, the full variable domain is EAGVAQSPRYKIIEKRQSVAFWCNPISGHATLYWYQQILGQGPKLLIQFQNNGVVDDSQLPKDRFSAERLKGVDSTLKIQPAKLEDSAVYLCASSLGQGIYEQYFGPGTRLTVT.

The CDR3 here is CASSLAGTSGVGEQFF. DNA of the CDR3: TGTGCCAGCAGCTTAGCCGGGACTAGCGGGGTCGGTGAGCAGTTCTTC. The chain is built from TRBV7-8 and TRBJ2-1, with 13 bases lining up with TRBD2. Germline lookup yields CDR1 SGHVS and CDR2 FQNEAQ. Trimming removed 0 bases from V and 9 bases from J; junction bases left unmatched: 5. This CDR3 is 16 amino acids long.

V usage is TRBV29-1 and J usage is TRBJ2-7; unclear D gene. Germline lookup yields CDR1 SQVTM and CDR2 ANQGSEA. Trimming pared 4 bases from V and 4 bases from J, leaving 17 bases between. The CDR3 runs 14 residues. Written as DNA, the CDR3 is TGCAGCGTTGTCCCCCCCGGGTCCTCTTACGAGCAGTACTTC. Translating gives CSVVPPGSSYEQYF.

The chain employs TRBV4-3 and TRBJ2-2; no clear D. The germline V gene encodes CDR1 LGHNA and CDR2 YSLEER. CDR3 length: 17 residues. Trimming cost V 4 bases and J 0 bases, with 15 bases left between them. CDR3 sequence (DNA): TGCGCCAGCAGCCCGGGTAATCGGGTACCGAACACCGGGGAGCTGTTTTTT. Its translation: CASSPGNRVPNTGELFF.

The rearrangement links TRBV7-9 to TRBJ2-7; 13 nucleotides match TRBD2. V dropped 5 bases and J dropped 5; count of bases not matched to a gene: 12. CDR3 size: 17 residues. The germline V gene has CDR1 SEHNR and CDR2 FQNEAQ (reference sequence). CDR3 protein: CASSPLATSGGRNEQYF. The CDR3 nucleotides are TGTGCCAGCAGCCCTCTTGCGACTAGCGGGGGGCGCAACGAGCAGTACTTC. The full variable domain, rest sourced from reference TRBV7-9 and TRBJ2-7, is DTGVSQNPRHKITKRGQNVTFRCDPISEHNRLYWYRQTLGQGPEFLTYFQNEAQLEKSRLLSDRFSAERPKGSFSTLEIQRTEQGDSAMYLCASSPLATSGGRNEQYFGPGTRLTVT.

This sequence joins TRBV5-1 and TRBJ1-2; 11 bases align to TRBD1. With V trimmed by 3 bases and J by 3 bases, 4 bases remained unmatched. Per the germline V gene, CDR1 is SGHRS and CDR2 is YFSETQ. The CDR3 sequence is 15 residues long. The CDR3 DNA sequence: TGCGCCAGCAGCTGGACAGGGGGCGCGGACTATGGCTACACCTTC. This sequence encodes CASSWTGGADYGYTF.

This chain connects TRBV5-1 to TRBJ1-1; D not resolved. The CDR3 has 13 amino acids. Trimming took 5 bases from V and 2 from J, leaving 10 bases between them. The germline V gene encodes CDR1 SGHRS and CDR2 YFSETQ. The CDR3 spells CASSPGGNTEAFF. The CDR3 DNA sequence: TGCGCCAGCAGTCCAGGAGGTAACACTGAAGCTTTCTTT.

The chain combines TRBV6-2 or TRBV6-3 with TRBJ1-2, with 9 bases identical to TRBD1. CDR1 is MNHEY and CDR2 is SVGEGT in the germline V gene. J gave up 5 bases and V 6 bases, and 7 bases lay outside the gene matches. This CDR3 comprises 14 residues. In nucleotides, the CDR3 is TGTGCCAGCAGCCAAACAGGGGGCGCTTATGGCTACACCTTC. This sequence encodes CASSQTGGAYGYTF.

This chain joins TRBV5-4 and TRBJ2-2, with 9 nucleotides matching TRBD2. V lost 4 bases to trimming and J lost 3 bases; unmatched junction nucleotides: 13. CDR1 SGHNT and CDR2 YYREEE come from the germline V gene (reference sequence). The CDR3 has 18 residues. The CDR3 coding sequence is TGTGCCAGCAGCCGCCTAGCGGGGAACCCAGGATACACCGGGGAGCTGTTTTTT. Translated: CASSRLAGNPGYTGELFF.

This chain uses TRBV4-3 with TRBJ2-2; TRBD1 matches 9 bases. CDR1 LGHNA and CDR2 YSLEER come from the germline V gene. CDR3 length: 16 amino acids. With V trimmed by 0 bases and J by 9 bases, 8 bases remained unmatched. The CDR3 DNA reads TGCGCCAGCAGCCAAGATCGGACAGGGGCTACCCGGGAGCTGTTTTTT. Amino acids: CASSQDRTGATRELFF.

This chain links TRBV6-2 or TRBV6-3 with TRBJ2-7; D is unresolved. Germline values: CDR1 MNHEY, CDR2 SVGEGT. The CDR3 has 11 residues. Deletions cut 3 bases from V and 3 bases from J, with 3 bases between. CDR3 amino acids: CASSYLYEQYF. The CDR3 DNA is TGTGCCAGCAGTTATCTCTACGAGCAGTACTTC.

The chain is built from TRBV9 and TRBJ1-6; possible D gene TRBD1, 6 bases. The germline CDR1 and CDR2 sequences are SGDLS and YYNGEE. The CDR3 spans 16 residues. V was cut by 4 bases and J by 2 bases, with 13 bases left in between. The DNA for the CDR3 is TGTGCCAGCAGCCGGGGGGGCACTACCTATAATTCACCCCTCCACTTT. Its protein product is CASSRGGTTYNSPLHF.

The chain is built from TRBV27 and TRBJ2-7; 10 nucleotides match TRBD2. V shed 6 bases and J 4 bases; nucleotides not matched to a gene: 9. The germline CDR1 and CDR2 sequences are MNHEY and SMNVEV (reference sequence). CDR3 length equals 15 residues. CDR3 DNA: TGTGCCAGCAGAGGAGAGCGGGGGGGATCTTACGAGCAGTACTTC. Encoded protein: CASRGERGGSYEQYF.

This clone was seen a few times. CDR3 amino acids: CASSQPPTGGNTIYF. The CDR3 bases are TGCGCCAGCAGCCAACCCCCGACAGGGGGAAACACCATATATTTT. The chain uses TRBV4-1 and TRBJ1-3, with 7 bases that match TRBD1. Germline trimming cut 2 bases from V and 4 bases from J; bases unmatched to any gene: 5. CDR1 and CDR2 from the germline V gene are MGHRA and YSYEKL. The CDR3 consists of 15 residues.

The chain employs TRBV9 and TRBJ2-5; D perhaps matches TRBD2 (6 bases). Germline V gene lookup returns CDR1 SGDLS and CDR2 YYNGEE. The CDR3 spans 14 residues. V was trimmed by 6 bases and J by 2 bases, leaving 14 bases between them. CDR3 DNA: TGTGCCAGCACCTTCGGGGGAGAACAAGAGACCCAGTACTTC. Encoded protein: CASTFGGEQETQYF.

This clone was counted between two and nine times. The V gene is TRBV6-2 or TRBV6-3, the J gene TRBJ2-7, with 9 bases fitting TRBD2. Per the germline V gene, CDR1 is MNHEY and CDR2 is SVGEGT. The CDR3 runs 15 residues. V lost 5 bases to trimming and J lost 4 bases; unmatched junction nucleotides: 9. CDR3 DNA: TGTGCCAGCAGTGACCCCCAGCGGGGGGTTTACGAGCAGTACTTC. Its translation: CASSDPQRGVYEQYF.

This clone was seen a handful of times. The V and J genes are TRBV7-3 and TRBJ2-1, with D possibly matching TRBD1 (6 bases). Trimming shortened V by 7 bases and J by 1 base, and 26 bases separated the two germline ends. Germline-derived CDR1 and CDR2 are SGHTA and FQGTGA. This CDR3 is 19 amino acids long. The CDR3 here is CASKGQTGHLPKSYNEQFF. The CDR3 DNA follows: TGTGCCAGCAAAGGGCAGACAGGCCATCTCCCTAAGTCCTACAATGAGCAGTTCTTC.

The chain is built from TRBV3-1 (or the pseudogene TRBV3-2) and TRBJ2-7; TRBD1 might be the D (5 bases). From germline, CDR1 is LGHDT and CDR2 YNNKEL (reference sequence). V shed 0 bases and J shed 3 bases, with 12 bases lying between them. This CDR3 region has 15 residues. As DNA, the CDR3 is TGTGCCAGCAGCCAAGAAGTACAGGCTTTCTACGAGCAGTACTTC. It yields the protein CASSQEVQAFYEQYF.

This sequence joins TRBV11-1 and TRBJ2-7; D might be TRBD1 (6 bases). Germline lookup yields CDR1 SGHAT and CDR2 FQDESV (reference sequence). Between the trimmed V and J ends, which lost 5 bases and 10 bases, there was a span of 18 bases. The CDR3 runs 13 residues. CDR3 in amino acids: CASSTRQATGQYF. The CDR3, as DNA: TGTGCCAGCAGCACCCGACAGGCTACGGGACAGTACTTC. Drawing the rest from reference TRBV11-1 and TRBJ2-7, the complete variable domain is EAEVAQSPRYKITEKSQAVAFWCDPISGHATLYWYRQILGQGPELLVQFQDESVVDDSQLPKDRFSAERLKGVDSTLKIQPAELGDSAMYLCASSTRQATGQYFGPGTRLTVT.

The chain combines TRBV27 with TRBJ1-2; D is perhaps TRBD1 (6 bases). The CDR3 is 16 residues long. Per germline, CDR1 MNHEY and CDR2 SMNVEV (reference sequence). V dropped 3 bases and J dropped 4 bases, with 18 bases sitting between them. The CDR3: CASSFQGHGLGYGYTF. The CDR3 nucleotides are TGTGCCAGCAGTTTCCAGGGACACGGCCTTGGCTATGGCTACACCTTC.

Worth noting for this clone: An end of the junction does not agree with germline; a read error may underlie this. The chain couples TRBV19 to TRBJ2-3; the match to TRBD2 covers 11 bases. The CDR3 has 13 amino acids. Germline CDR1 is LNHDA and CDR2 is SQIVND (reference sequence). This chain's CDR3 is CASRPTSGGLLGF. The CDR3 DNA follows: TGTGCCAGTAGGCCCACTAGCGGGGGCTTGCTGGGGTTT.

The chain carries TRBV4-3 and TRBJ1-1; 7 nucleotides agree with TRBD1. This CDR3 has 15 amino acids. Unmatched junction bases numbered 8, after V lost 4 bases and J lost 3 bases. From germline, CDR1 is LGHNA and CDR2 YSLEER. The CDR3 protein is CASSPTLTGDTEAFF. The CDR3 DNA sequence: TGCGCCAGCAGCCCAACCCTAACAGGGGACACTGAAGCTTTCTTT.

The CDR3, as DNA: TGTGCCAGCAGTACGATTCTACGGGATTCACCCCTCCACTTT. As protein: CASSTILRDSPLHF. The rearrangement uses TRBV6-2 or TRBV6-3 and TRBJ1-6; D gene ambiguous. Trimming removed 5 bases from V and 8 bases from J, with 13 bases in between. This CDR3 is 14 amino acids long. In germline, CDR1 is MNHEY, CDR2 SVGEGT.

The chain carries TRBV6-5 and TRBJ2-3; 9 bases align to TRBD2. Unmatched junction bases numbered 6, after V lost 6 bases and J lost 5 bases. Germline lookup yields CDR1 MNHEY and CDR2 SVGAGI. The CDR3 loop spans 14 amino acids. CDR3 region: CASRPGLAIDTQYF. Here the CDR3 DNA reads TGTGCCAGCAGACCGGGACTAGCTATAGATACGCAGTATTTT.

The V and J genes are TRBV6-2 or TRBV6-3 and TRBJ2-2; 7 nucleotides match TRBD1. J was trimmed by 0 bases and V by 5 bases; bases with no gene match: 3. CDR1 and CDR2 from the germline V gene are MNHEY and SVGEGT. The CDR3 is 15 amino acids. This CDR3 is CASSIDRANTGELFF. CDR3 DNA: TGTGCCAGCAGTATAGACAGGGCGAACACCGGGGAGCTGTTTTTT.

V gene TRBV7-3 combines with J gene TRBJ1-1, with 8 bases identical to TRBD1. CDR1 and CDR2 from the germline V gene are SGHTA and FQGTGA. Trimming cost V 5 bases and J 3 bases; bases outside gene matches: 5. This CDR3 has 14 amino acids. CDR3 in DNA: TGTGCCAGCAGCGAGACGGACAGGGACACTGAAGCTTTCTTT. The encoded protein is CASSETDRDTEAFF.

The chain is built from TRBV4-3 and TRBJ2-7, with D hard to call. V lost 0 bases to trimming and J lost 0 bases, with 9 bases between them. Germline CDR1 reads LGHNA; CDR2 reads YSLEER. This CDR3 is built from 15 residues. CDR3 sequence (DNA): TGCGCCAGCAGCCAAGATCCGGAGAGCTCCTACGAGCAGTACTTC. This encodes CASSQDPESSYEQYF.